The 17 T cell receptor beta chains presented below share a single source sample, sequenced in a study of T-cell reconstitution after alpha-beta-depleted transplantation in children. Unique molecular identifiers featured in how the TCRbeta library was prepared. Each CDR3 protein is one row after TCRdb ran MiXCR on the PCR reads. Of 450,000 to 600,000 distinct CDR3 sequences in the sample, more than 9% are singletons; the top ten hold about 2.1%. The specimen comprised PBMCs, sampled before TCRalphabeta/CD19-depleted stem cell transplant. The receptors were gathered from a child aged 2 to 15 with inherited bone marrow failure, due to receive a stem cell transplant.

This chain connects TRBV7-2 to TRBJ2-3, with D unresolved. Germline V gene data show CDR1 as SGHTA and CDR2 as FQGNSA. V shed 5 bases and J shed 2 bases, with 17 bases lying between them. The CDR3 length is 16 residues. The CDR3 DNA follows: TGTGCCAGCAGCCCCCGCGGTGGCCTTGACACAGATACGCAGTATTTT. This gives the protein CASSPRGGLDTDTQYF.

The rearrangement joins TRBV27 to TRBJ2-1; 11 bases align to TRBD2. With V trimmed by 6 bases and J by 0 bases, 4 bases remained unmatched. The CDR3 contains 16 residues. The germline gives CDR1 MNHEY, CDR2 SMNVEV (reference sequence). This CDR3 reads CASSKTSGSSYNEQFF. DNA for the CDR3: TGTGCCAGCAGCAAAACTAGCGGGAGCTCCTACAATGAGCAGTTCTTC.

The table lists this clonotype with a few counts. This chain connects TRBV12-3 or TRBV12-4 to TRBJ2-1; TRBD2 matches 9 bases. This CDR3 region has 18 residues. V dropped 5 bases and J dropped 0; count of bases not matched to a gene: 11. CDR3 coding DNA: TGTGCCAGCAGTCCACTCCTTGGTAGCGGGAGCTCCTACAATGAGCAGTTCTTC. It yields the protein CASSPLLGSGSSYNEQFF.

This clonotype was recorded a few times. The V call is TRBV5-5, the J call TRBJ2-2, with a weak D call TRBD2 (5 bases). Trimming left V 4 bases short and J 0 bases short, with 19 bases between. CDR3 size: 18 residues. Germline V CDR1 and CDR2: SGHKS, YYEKEE (reference sequence). CDR3 region: CASSPLVGAHTNTGELFF. CDR3 bases: TGTGCCAGCAGCCCGCTCGTGGGAGCGCATACGAACACCGGGGAGCTGTTTTTT.

This clonotype has ten or more counts. This rearrangement joins TRBV5-1 to TRBJ2-3, with D maybe TRBD2 (6 bases). There are 16 residues in the CDR3. The germline V gene encodes CDR1 SGHRS and CDR2 YFSETQ. The ends were cut back, 5 bases at V and 3 bases at J, with 19 bases in the middle. CDR3 sequence (DNA): TGCGCCAGCAGTATTGGTCTAGCGCTCCCAACAGATACGCAGTATTTT. The encoded protein is CASSIGLALPTDTQYF.

This clonotype was seen at least ten times. The genes are TRBV24-1 and TRBJ1-5; TRBD1 is a possible D gene (5 bases). Trimming removed 0 bases at V and 0 bases at J, with 8 bases between. Germline V gene sequence: CDR1 KGHDR, CDR2 SFDVKD. The CDR3 runs to 16 residues. The CDR3 DNA is TGTGCCACCAGTGATTTGTGGGGGGATAGCAATCAGCCCCAGCATTTT. It codes for CATSDLWGDSNQPQHF.

This clonotype was observed many times. The V call is TRBV28, the J call TRBJ1-5, with a possible D match to TRBD1 (5 bases). CDR1 and CDR2 (germline): MDHEN, SYDVKM. V lost 5 bases to trimming and J lost 2 bases, with 16 bases between them. This CDR3 is built from 16 residues. The CDR3 loop is CASSTPGRGGNQPQHF. CDR3 DNA: TGTGCCAGCAGTACCCCTGGGAGGGGCGGCAATCAGCCCCAGCATTTT.

This clonotype was found many times. The rearrangement links TRBV5-1 to TRBJ2-1; 7 bases fit TRBD1. With 2 bases clipped from V and 4 bases from J, the junction kept 9 bases outside the gene matches. Germline V lookup: CDR1 SGHRS, CDR2 YFSETQ. The CDR3 has 16 residues. The CDR3 DNA is TGCGCCAGCAGCTTATCGCGACAGGGAGTTTACAATGAGCAGTTCTTC. This encodes CASSLSRQGVYNEQFF. Full variable domain (missing parts from reference TRBV5-1 and TRBJ2-1): KAGVTQTPRYLIKTRGQQVTLSCSPISGHRSVSWYQQTPGQGLQFLFEYFSETQRNKGNFPGRFSGRQFSNSRSEMNVSTLELGDSALYLCASSLSRQGVYNEQFFGPGTRLTVL.

This chain uses TRBV30 with TRBJ2-7; tentative D call: TRBD2 (5 bases). Germline loops: CDR1 GTSNPN, CDR2 SVGIG (reference sequence). V was shortened by 1 base and J by 2 bases, with 12 bases between the two germline ends. This CDR3 has 14 amino acids. The CDR3 sequence: CAWSALSGPYEQYF. The CDR3 coding sequence is TGTGCCTGGAGTGCGTTGAGCGGACCCTACGAGCAGTACTTC.

This clonotype was detected ten times or more. The rearrangement joins TRBV19 to TRBJ2-7, with a tentative D call TRBD1 (5 bases). Germline assignment: CDR1 LNHDA and CDR2 SQIVND (reference sequence). Between the trimmed V and J ends, which lost 4 bases and 3 bases, there was a span of 10 bases. The CDR3 has 13 residues. CDR3 nucleotide sequence: TGTGCCAGTAGTACTGGCAGGGACTACGAGCAGTACTTC. Translating gives CASSTGRDYEQYF.

This clonotype occurred many times. The J gene is TRBJ1-2, the V gene TRBV3-1, with a possible D match to TRBD1 (6 bases). V lost 8 bases and J 2 bases, leaving 12 bases between the germline ends. Germline V gives CDR1 LGHDT, CDR2 YNNKEL (reference sequence). The CDR3 contains 13 residues. CDR3 nucleotide sequence: TGTGCCAGCCGGGGACAACGGAACTATGGCTACACCTTC. It specifies CASRGQRNYGYTF.

In its sample, this clonotype was seen a few times. The rearrangement joins TRBV5-1 to TRBJ1-1, with D maybe TRBD1 (6 bases). The germline gives CDR1 SGHRS, CDR2 YFSETQ. The V end lost 2 bases, the J end lost 1 base, and 9 bases lay between the germline ends. The CDR3 sequence is 14 residues long. CDR3 region: CASSFETGNTEAFF. The CDR3 DNA sequence: TGCGCCAGCAGCTTTGAGACAGGGAACACTGAAGCTTTCTTT.

This clonotype was seen repeatedly, ten times or more. The rearrangement uses TRBV29-1 and TRBJ2-3; 10 bases map to TRBD2. The V gene's germline CDR1 is SQVTM and CDR2 ANQGSEA. V lost 7 bases and J lost 1; bases outside the gene matches: 5. The CDR3 extends over 14 amino acids. CDR3 coding DNA: TGCAGCGGCTCCGGGACTAGCGGCACAGATACGCAGTATTTT. Amino acid sequence: CSGSGTSGTDTQYF.

The gene calls are TRBV19 and TRBJ2-3, with 7 positions matching TRBD2. The V gene end was trimmed by 3 bases and the J gene end by 6 bases; junction bases not matched to a gene: 9. In germline, CDR1 is LNHDA, CDR2 SQIVND (reference sequence). The CDR3 runs to 15 residues. The CDR3 protein is CASSILPGGEDTQYF. The CDR3 DNA reads TGTGCCAGTAGTATTCTCCCGGGAGGAGAGGATACGCAGTATTTT.

This clonotype turned up a few times. The chain couples TRBV19 to TRBJ2-2, with D possibly matching TRBD1 (6 bases). Between the trimmed V and J ends, which lost 7 bases and 8 bases, there was a span of 17 bases. Germline V gene data show CDR1 as LNHDA and CDR2 as SQIVND (reference sequence). CDR3 length: 14 residues. Written as DNA, the CDR3 is TGTGCCAGTACCCCGGACAGTTGGACGGGGGAGCTGTTTTTT. This encodes CASTPDSWTGELFF.

In this sample, this clonotype turned up many times. The chain couples TRBV15 to TRBJ1-2; TRBD1 matches 8 bases. Germline values: CDR1 LNHNV, CDR2 YYDKDF (reference sequence). The junction had 19 bases not matched to a gene; V was cut back by 1 base and J by 6 bases. The CDR3 is 19 residues long. The CDR3 spells CATSRGLGAGGPSGDGYTF. The CDR3 region has the DNA TGTGCCACCAGCAGAGGGCTGGGGGCAGGGGGCCCGTCGGGGGATGGCTACACCTTC. Supplemented by reference TRBV15 and TRBJ1-2, the full variable domain reads DAMVIQNPRYQVTQFGKPVTLSCSQTLNHNVMYWYQQKSSQAPKLLFHYYDKDFNNEADTPDNFQSRRPNTSFCFLDIRSPGLGDTAMYLCATSRGLGAGGPSGDGYTFGSGTRLTVV.

The table lists this clonotype with many counts. The chain is built from TRBV20-1 and TRBJ2-7; 7 nucleotides align to TRBD1. The length of the CDR3 is 15 residues. Losses at the gene ends were 4 bases for V and 0 bases for J; bases not matched to a gene: 9. The germline V gene encodes CDR1 DFQATT and CDR2 SNEGSKA (reference sequence). The CDR3 reads CSATYLAGGSYEQYF. CDR3 nucleotides: TGCAGTGCTACTTACCTTGCAGGGGGCTCCTACGAGCAGTACTTC.